Below, 17 T cell receptor beta chains from the same sample are listed, as sequenced in a study of cytomegalovirus exposure and HLA in healthy donors. The study ran its PCR with 60 Vbeta and 13 Jbeta primers. The table came from immunoSEQ multiplex PCR; TCRdb's copy has only in-frame clones and leaves some out. The table lists fewer than 120,000 clones, about three quarters of them singletons. Input material: PBMCs. The source of these receptors is a woman in her thirties in good health and CMV-seronegative.

The gene calls are TRBV29-1 and TRBJ1-2, with 10 bases lining up with TRBD1. J gave up 6 bases and V 4 bases, and 5 bases lay outside the gene matches. The germline CDR1 and CDR2 sequences are SQVTM and ANQGSEA. The CDR3 extends over 13 amino acids. In nucleotides, the CDR3 is TGCAGCGTTGGGGACAGGGGATACGATGGCTACACCTTC. Translation gives CSVGDRGYDGYTF.

This clone came up once. The CDR3, as DNA: TGCGCCAGCAGCCAAGATGTCGAGGATACGCAGTATTTT. The encoded protein is CASSQDVEDTQYF. The chain recombines TRBV4-3 with TRBJ2-3; D unresolved. The CDR3 contains 13 residues. From germline, CDR1 is LGHNA and CDR2 YSLEER. V lost 0 bases and J 6 bases, leaving 7 bases between the germline ends.

This clone was counted a few times. The rearrangement uses TRBV6-5 and TRBJ2-7, with 7 bases fitting TRBD2. The V segment lost 6 bases and the J segment 3 bases; nucleotides outside the gene matches: 8. Per the germline V gene, CDR1 is MNHEY and CDR2 is SVGAGI. The CDR3 spans 14 residues. CDR3 DNA: TGTGCCAGCAGCCCGGGGACTACCAACTACGAGCAGTACTTC. This translates into CASSPGTTNYEQYF.

The chain couples TRBV2 to TRBJ2-1; 11 bases are a match to TRBD2. There are 15 residues in the CDR3. Germline CDR1 SNHLY, CDR2 FYNNEI. Germline trimming cut 7 bases from V and 2 bases from J; bases unmatched to any gene: 4. DNA for the CDR3: TGTGCCAGCATAAGTAGCGGGGGGGCCTACAATGAGCAGTTCTTC. This translates into CASISSGGAYNEQFF.

The chain employs TRBV6-5 and TRBJ2-7; TRBD1 matches at 7 bases. Germline CDR1 MNHEY, CDR2 SVGAGI. V trimming: 6 bases; J trimming: 2 bases; junction bases outside the gene matches: 4. The CDR3 extends over 13 amino acids. The CDR3 sequence is CASRNGQAYEQYF. The DNA of the CDR3 is TGTGCCAGCAGAAACGGACAGGCCTACGAGCAGTACTTC.

The CDR3 loop is CASRQQETQYF. The CDR3 region has the DNA TGTGCCAGCAGACAGCAAGAGACCCAGTACTTC. V usage is TRBV2 and J usage is TRBJ2-5; D call uncertain. V was clipped by 6 bases and J by 2 bases, with 4 bases between them. CDR3 size: 11 residues. Germline V gene data show CDR1 as SNHLY and CDR2 as FYNNEI.

The chain uses TRBV14 and TRBJ1-1; 7 bases line up with TRBD1. The CDR3 spans 15 residues. The germline V gene encodes CDR1 SGHDN and CDR2 FVKESK. Germline trimming cut 3 bases from V and 3 bases from J; bases unmatched to any gene: 7. The CDR3 protein is CASSQETGPHTEAFF. The CDR3, as DNA: TGTGCCAGCAGCCAGGAGACAGGGCCCCACACTGAAGCTTTCTTT.

This chain links TRBV28 with TRBJ2-2, with 8 bases identical to TRBD2. Germline values: CDR1 MDHEN, CDR2 SYDVKM. This CDR3 has 13 residues. V trimming: 5 bases; J trimming: 7 bases; junction bases outside the gene matches: 3. The CDR3 sequence: CASSRSGGGELFF. In DNA form, the CDR3 reads TGTGCCAGCAGTCGGAGCGGGGGCGGGGAGCTGTTTTTT.

The chain has TRBV7-8 and TRBJ1-5; TRBD1 aligns across 7 bases. The CDR3 extends over 13 amino acids. The germline V gene encodes CDR1 SGHVS and CDR2 FQNEAQ. The J segment lost 11 bases and the V segment lost 5 bases, leaving 9 bases of the junction unmatched. CDR3 sequence (DNA): TGTGCCAGCAGCACGGGACAGCCAGGGGCCCAGCATTTT. Amino acid sequence: CASSTGQPGAQHF.

This clone was detected a few times. V usage is TRBV4-3 and J usage is TRBJ1-1, with 8 bases fitting TRBD1. The germline V gene encodes CDR1 LGHNA and CDR2 YSLEER. The CDR3 extends over 15 amino acids. J was trimmed by 4 bases and V by 0 bases; bases with no gene match: 4. The CDR3 coding sequence is TGCGCCAGCAGCCAAGAACCCACAGGGGGCACTGAAGCTTTCTTT. Translated, it gives CASSQEPTGGTEAFF.

The chain combines TRBV2 with TRBJ2-1; D unresolved. Trimming took off 2 bases at V and 8 bases at J, with 10 bases between the two ends. There are 13 residues in the CDR3. CDR1 is SNHLY and CDR2 is FYNNEI in the germline V gene. The CDR3 is CASSEPGKDEQFF. CDR3 DNA: TGTGCCAGCAGTGAACCAGGCAAGGATGAGCAGTTCTTC.

The CDR3 is CASSDGMGYTGELFF. Written as DNA, the CDR3 is TGTGCCAGCAGTGACGGGATGGGATACACCGGGGAGCTGTTTTTT. This sequence joins TRBV25-1 and TRBJ2-2, with D possibly TRBD2 on 5 matching bases. V was shortened by 3 bases and J by 3 bases, with 11 bases between the two germline ends. The CDR3 has 15 residues. Germline-derived CDR1 and CDR2 are MGHDK and SYGVNS.

This chain joins TRBV11-2 and TRBJ1-2; D is possibly TRBD1 (5 bases). Looked up from germline, CDR1 is SGHAT and CDR2 is FQNNGV. Trimming removed 4 bases from V and 8 bases from J, with 8 bases in between. The CDR3 consists of 11 residues. The CDR3: CASSWRGGYTF. The CDR3 nucleotides read TGTGCCAGCAGCTGGCGGGGCGGCTACACCTTC.

The V and J genes are TRBV30 and TRBJ1-6, with a tentative D call TRBD1 (5 bases). V lost 3 bases and J lost 11, with 11 bases in between. The CDR3 sequence is 12 residues long. Germline loops: CDR1 GTSNPN, CDR2 SVGIG (reference sequence). In DNA, the CDR3 is TGTGCCTGGAGCGTAGGGGCTACACCCCTCCACTTT. The encoded protein is CAWSVGATPLHF.

This chain's CDR3 is CASSLSGEGEKLFF. For the CDR3, the DNA is TGTGCCAGCAGTTTATCAGGGGAAGGCGAAAAACTGTTTTTT. The chain joins TRBV27 to TRBJ1-4, with TRBD1 as a possible D gene (5 bases). Germline CDR1 is MNHEY and CDR2 is SMNVEV (reference sequence). V lost 0 bases and J 8 bases, leaving 10 bases between the germline ends. The CDR3 has 14 amino acids.

This sequence joins TRBV6-5 and TRBJ2-7; 9 bases match TRBD1. From germline, CDR1 is MNHEY and CDR2 SVGAGI. The CDR3 has 12 residues. J gave up 7 bases and V 6 bases, and 4 bases lay outside the gene matches. In DNA, the CDR3 is TGTGCCAGCAGACAGGGGGCAGGGGAGCAGTACTTC. This encodes CASRQGAGEQYF.

V is TRBV6-1 and J is TRBJ2-3; D gene unclear. V was clipped by 6 bases and J by 2 bases, with 9 bases between them. The CDR3 sequence is 13 residues long. Germline V lookup: CDR1 MNHNS, CDR2 SASEGT. As DNA, the CDR3 is TGTGCCAGCAGAACGACACTCACAGATACGCAGTATTTT. Amino acid sequence: CASRTTLTDTQYF.